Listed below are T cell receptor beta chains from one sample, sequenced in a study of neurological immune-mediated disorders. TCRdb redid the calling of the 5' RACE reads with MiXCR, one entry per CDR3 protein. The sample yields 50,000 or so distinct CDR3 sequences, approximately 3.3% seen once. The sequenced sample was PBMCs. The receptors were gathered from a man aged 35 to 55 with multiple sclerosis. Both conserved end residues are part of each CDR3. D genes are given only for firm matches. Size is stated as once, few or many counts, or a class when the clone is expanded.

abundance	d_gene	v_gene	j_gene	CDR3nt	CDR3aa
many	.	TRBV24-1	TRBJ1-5	TGTGCCACCAGTGGTGTCCTCCCCGATCAGCCCCAGCATTTT	CATSGVLPDQPQHF
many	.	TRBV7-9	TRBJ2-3	TGTGCCAGCAGCTTAAATGAGGGACATCCTAGAGGGACAGATACGCAGTATTTT	CASSLNEGHPRGTDTQYF
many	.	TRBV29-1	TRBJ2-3	TGCAGCGCCCAGGGTGCCAGAGGGAGCCCAGATACGCAGTATTTT	CSAQGARGSPDTQYF
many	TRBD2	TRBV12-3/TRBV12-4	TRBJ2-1	TGTGCCAGCAGCTCAGCGGGGGTGGTCCGCTACAATGAGCAGTTCTTC	CASSSAGVVRYNEQFF
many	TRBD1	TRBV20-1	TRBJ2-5	TGCAGTGCTAGGGAAACGGGACAGGCGGAGACCCAGTACTTC	CSARETGQAETQYF
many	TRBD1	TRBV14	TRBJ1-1	TGTGCCAGCAGCCAAAAAAAAAGCCGGGACAGGGGGCTTATGAACACTGAAGCTTTCTTT	CASSQKKSRDRGLMNTEAFF
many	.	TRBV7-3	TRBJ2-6	TGTGCCAGCAGCCGGCTCGGACCCGGGGCCAACGTCCTGACTTTC	CASSRLGPGANVLTF
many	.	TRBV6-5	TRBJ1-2	TGTGCCAGCACAGGGCAGGGGTTTTTCGGCTACACCTTC	CASTGQGFFGYTF
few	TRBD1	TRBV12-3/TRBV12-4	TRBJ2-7	TGTGCCAGCAGTGAAGCGACAGGGGTCTCCTACGAGCAGTACTTC	CASSEATGVSYEQYF
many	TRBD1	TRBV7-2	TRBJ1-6	TGTGCCAGCAGAAAGGGAGGGACAGCCTATAATTCACCCCTCCACTTT	CASRKGGTAYNSPLHF
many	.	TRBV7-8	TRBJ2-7	TGTGCCAGCAGCTGGACACCCGGGGATTACGAGCAGTACTTC	CASSWTPGDYEQYF
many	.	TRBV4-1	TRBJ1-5	TGCGCCAGCAGCCAAGTTCCCGAGGGGCCCCAGAATTTT	CASSQVPEGPQNF
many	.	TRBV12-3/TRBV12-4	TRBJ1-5	TGTGCCAGCAGTCACGACAGAAACAATCAGCCCCAGCATTTT	CASSHDRNNQPQHF
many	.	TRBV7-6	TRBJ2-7	TGTGCCAGCAGCAGGACCGTTTCCTACGAGCAGTACTTC	CASSRTVSYEQYF
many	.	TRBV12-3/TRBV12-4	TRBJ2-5	TGTGCCAGCAGGCTAAGAGAGGGGGAGACCCAGTACTTC	CASRLREGETQYF